Listed below are T cell receptor beta chains from one sample, sequenced in a study of OX40 agonist ivuxolimab in advanced cancers. Profiled with immunoSEQ multiplex PCR; TCRdb holds only in-frame clones, not every one. The sample lists fewer than 90,000 clones, around 88% seen once, with under 3% in the top ten. The sample here was CD4+ or CD8+ T cells sorted from blood, taken in a trial of the OX40 agonist ivuxolimab. These receptors were obtained from an adult with an advanced solid tumor such as melanoma, head and neck, liver or kidney cancer. The CDR3 runs from the conserved cysteine through the conserved F or W. Fields, in order: CDR3 length, clone size, J gene, D gene, V gene, CDR3 protein, CDR3 DNA. D genes are given only for firm matches. For some rows the clone size is stated as once, few or many, or as a class when expanded; others skip it.

length: 16
size: .
J: TRBJ2-1
D: .
V: TRBV9
CDR3: CASTRNLDGSYNEQFF
DNA: TGTGCCAGCACCAGAAACCTGGACGGATCCTACAATGAGCAGTTCTTC

length: 16
size: .
J: TRBJ2-2
D: .
V: TRBV7-3
CDR3: CASRESGGYSTGELFF
DNA: TGTGCCAGCAGAGAGTCGGGGGGCTATAGCACCGGGGAGCTGTTTTTT

length: 13
size: .
J: TRBJ2-3
D: .
V: TRBV18
CDR3: CASVLSGTDTQYF
DNA: TGTGCCAGCGTTCTTAGTGGGACAGATACGCAGTATTTT

length: 18
size: .
J: TRBJ2-1
D: .
V: TRBV10-3
CDR3: CAIRPGTLHQGSYNEQFF
DNA: TGTGCCATCAGGCCCGGAACCCTCCACCAGGGATCTTACAATGAGCAGTTCTTC

length: 13
size: .
J: TRBJ2-5
D: TRBD1
V: TRBV5-4
CDR3: CASSRDSQETQYF
DNA: TGTGCCAGCAGCCGGGACAGCCAAGAGACCCAGTACTTC

length: 14
size: .
J: TRBJ1-1
D: .
V: TRBV5-4
CDR3: CASSYGTSNTEAFF
DNA: TGTGCCAGCAGCTACGGGACGTCGAACACTGAAGCTTTCTTT

length: 16
size: .
J: TRBJ1-2
D: TRBD1
V: TRBV4-3
CDR3: CASSQGLPGGGSGYTF
DNA: TGCGCCAGCAGCCAAGGTCTCCCAGGGGGCGGTAGTGGCTACACCTTC

length: 13
size: .
J: TRBJ2-3
D: .
V: TRBV7-8
CDR3: CASSSHSTDTQYF
DNA: TGTGCCAGCAGCTCCCATAGCACAGATACGCAGTATTTT

length: 15
size: .
J: TRBJ2-5
D: TRBD2
V: TRBV7-6
CDR3: CASSLAPSGGETQYF
DNA: TGTGCCAGCAGCTTAGCCCCTAGCGGGGGTGAGACCCAGTACTTC

length: 17
size: .
J: TRBJ1-5
D: .
V: TRBV21-1
CDR3: CASSKAGRRPFNQPQHF
DNA: TGTGCCAGCAGCAAAGCGGGCAGGAGGCCGTTTAATCAGCCCCAGCATTTT

length: 15
size: .
J: TRBJ1-4
D: TRBD1
V: TRBV4-1
CDR3: CASSHLQGTNEKLFF
DNA: TGCGCCAGCAGCCATTTACAGGGGACTAATGAAAAACTGTTTTTT

length: 15
size: .
J: TRBJ2-5
D: .
V: TRBV5-6
CDR3: CASSLAATAGETQYF
DNA: TGTGCCAGCAGCTTGGCCGCGACAGCTGGGGAGACCCAGTACTTC

length: 18
size: .
J: TRBJ2-5
D: .
V: TRBV28
CDR3: CASSSPGGRGRGFGTQYF
DNA: TGTGCCAGCAGTTCTCCAGGGGGTAGGGGGCGGGGATTCGGGACCCAGTACTTC

length: 14
size: .
J: TRBJ2-5
D: .
V: TRBV6-1
CDR3: CASSDRGEMETQYF
DNA: TGTGCCAGCAGTGATAGGGGCGAAATGGAGACCCAGTACTTC

length: 13
size: .
J: TRBJ2-1
D: TRBD1
V: TRBV2
CDR3: CASSGGQGFEQFF
DNA: TGTGCCAGCAGTGGGGGACAGGGCTTTGAGCAGTTCTTC

length: 15
size: .
J: TRBJ1-3
D: .
V: TRBV7-9
CDR3: CASSFMAHSGNTIYF
DNA: TGTGCCAGCAGCTTTATGGCTCACTCTGGAAACACCATATATTTT

length: 13
size: .
J: TRBJ2-4
D: .
V: TRBV6-5
CDR3: CASRGVAKNIQYF
DNA: TGTGCCAGCAGGGGGGTAGCCAAAAACATTCAGTACTTC

length: 14
size: .
J: TRBJ2-3
D: .
V: TRBV19
CDR3: CASSIDRSTDTQYF
DNA: TGTGCCAGTAGTATCGACAGAAGCACAGATACGCAGTATTTT

length: 13
size: .
J: TRBJ1-1
D: .
V: TRBV2
CDR3: CASRWDGNTEAFF
DNA: TGTGCCAGCAGATGGGACGGAAACACTGAAGCTTTCTTT

length: 13
size: .
J: TRBJ2-1
D: .
V: TRBV21-1
CDR3: CASSKGQDNEQFF
DNA: TGTGCCAGCAGCAAAGGGCAGGATAATGAGCAGTTCTTC

length: 16
size: .
J: TRBJ1-2
D: .
V: TRBV28
CDR3: CASSPPGGTRRDGYTF
DNA: TGTGCCAGCAGTCCACCGGGGGGCACACGAAGAGATGGCTACACCTTC

length: 15
size: .
J: TRBJ1-1
D: TRBD1
V: TRBV5-1
CDR3: CASRQGDRQNTEAFF
DNA: TGCGCCAGCAGGCAAGGGGACAGGCAGAACACTGAAGCTTTCTTT

length: 14
size: .
J: TRBJ2-2
D: TRBD1
V: TRBV7-3
CDR3: CASSQGANTGELFF
DNA: TGTGCCAGCAGCCAGGGGGCGAACACCGGGGAGCTGTTTTTT

length: 13
size: .
J: TRBJ1-2
D: .
V: TRBV7-9
CDR3: CASSLDQIHGYTF
DNA: TGTGCCAGCAGCTTAGACCAGATCCACGGCTACACCTTC

length: 14
size: .
J: TRBJ1-3
D: .
V: TRBV28
CDR3: CASSSNSYGNTIYF
DNA: TGTGCCAGCAGCTCAAACAGCTATGGAAACACCATATATTTT

length: 15
size: .
J: TRBJ2-4
D: .
V: TRBV18
CDR3: CASSPPGLAKNIQYF
DNA: TGTGCCAGCTCACCACCGGGGTTAGCCAAAAACATTCAGTACTTC

length: 19
size: once
J: TRBJ1-5
D: .
V: TRBV28
CDR3: CASSIRGSWALFSNQPQHF
DNA: TGTGCCAGCAGCATTAGGGGGTCGTGGGCACTATTTAGCAATCAGCCCCAGCATTTT

length: 14
size: .
J: TRBJ2-7
D: .
V: TRBV28
CDR3: CASSEGAQGNEQYF
DNA: TGTGCCAGCAGTGAGGGCGCTCAGGGCAACGAGCAGTACTTC

length: 15
size: .
J: TRBJ2-1
D: TRBD1
V: TRBV19
CDR3: CASSAGTGSSYEQFF
DNA: TGTGCCAGTAGTGCCGGGACAGGGTCTAGCTATGAGCAGTTCTTC

length: 13
size: .
J: TRBJ2-1
D: .
V: TRBV7-2
CDR3: CASSLWVDNEQFF
DNA: TGTGCCAGCAGCTTATGGGTTGACAATGAGCAGTTCTTC

length: 14
size: few
J: TRBJ1-2
D: TRBD1
V: TRBV6-5
CDR3: CASRPRTGGYGYTF
DNA: TGTGCCAGCAGGCCTAGGACAGGGGGTTATGGCTACACCTTC

length: 15
size: few
J: TRBJ2-5
D: TRBD2
V: TRBV7-9
CDR3: CASSAPGLAGETQYF
DNA: TGTGCCAGCAGCGCCCCGGGACTAGCCGGGGAGACCCAGTACTTC

length: 13
size: .
J: TRBJ1-2
D: .
V: TRBV6-1
CDR3: CASSATRQDGYTF
DNA: TGTGCCAGCTCGGCCACCCGTCAGGATGGCTACACCTTC

length: 16
size: .
J: TRBJ1-2
D: TRBD1
V: TRBV30
CDR3: CAWRGGTGGANYGYTF
DNA: TGTGCCTGGAGGGGTGGGACAGGGGGCGCGAACTATGGCTACACCTTC

length: 15
size: .
J: TRBJ2-3
D: TRBD2
V: TRBV7-2
CDR3: CASSLGPPGRHTQYF
DNA: TGTGCCAGCAGCTTAGGCCCTCCCGGGAGGCATACGCAGTATTTT

length: 17
size: .
J: TRBJ2-2
D: .
V: TRBV4-1
CDR3: CASSQTAGTQNTGELFF
DNA: TGCGCCAGCAGCCAAACCGCGGGGACACAAAACACCGGGGAGCTGTTTTTT

length: 13
size: once
J: TRBJ2-2
D: .
V: TRBV11-2
CDR3: CASSFQGTGELFF
DNA: TGTGCCAGCAGCTTCCAGGGGACCGGGGAGCTGTTTTTT

length: 14
size: .
J: TRBJ2-7
D: .
V: TRBV10-1
CDR3: CASDETRSSYEQYF
DNA: TGCGCCAGTGATGAGACTCGGAGCTCCTACGAGCAGTACTTC

length: 10
size: .
J: TRBJ1-5
D: .
V: TRBV5-3
CDR3: CARSYQPQHF
DNA: TGTGCCAGAAGCTACCAGCCCCAGCATTTT

length: 16
size: .
J: TRBJ1-2
D: TRBD1
V: TRBV27
CDR3: CASSLSGQGALNGYTF
DNA: TGTGCCAGCAGTTTATCGGGACAGGGGGCGCTGAATGGCTACACCTTC

length: 13
size: .
J: TRBJ1-2
D: .
V: TRBV5-4
CDR3: CASSLDSKGGYTF
DNA: TGTGCCAGCAGCTTGGATTCGAAAGGAGGCTACACCTTC

length: 16
size: .
J: TRBJ2-1
D: TRBD2
V: TRBV5-1
CDR3: CASRPRMAGGPNEQFF
DNA: TGCGCCAGCAGACCCCGGATGGCGGGGGGGCCAAATGAGCAGTTCTTC

length: 14
size: .
J: TRBJ1-1
D: TRBD1
V: TRBV6-1
CDR3: CASSATDRVAEAFF
DNA: TGTGCCAGCAGCGCTACGGACAGGGTGGCTGAAGCTTTCTTT

length: 14
size: .
J: TRBJ2-7
D: .
V: TRBV10-3
CDR3: CAISPFQLSGEQYF
DNA: TGTGCCATCAGTCCCTTCCAGTTGAGCGGGGAGCAGTACTTC

length: 15
size: .
J: TRBJ2-7
D: .
V: TRBV18
CDR3: CASSPPSGGSYEQYF
DNA: TGTGCCAGCTCACCACCGAGCGGAGGGAGCTACGAGCAGTACTTC

length: 13
size: .
J: TRBJ1-1
D: TRBD1
V: TRBV5-1
CDR3: CASSPDRDTEAFF
DNA: TGCGCCAGCAGCCCCGACAGGGATACTGAAGCTTTCTTT